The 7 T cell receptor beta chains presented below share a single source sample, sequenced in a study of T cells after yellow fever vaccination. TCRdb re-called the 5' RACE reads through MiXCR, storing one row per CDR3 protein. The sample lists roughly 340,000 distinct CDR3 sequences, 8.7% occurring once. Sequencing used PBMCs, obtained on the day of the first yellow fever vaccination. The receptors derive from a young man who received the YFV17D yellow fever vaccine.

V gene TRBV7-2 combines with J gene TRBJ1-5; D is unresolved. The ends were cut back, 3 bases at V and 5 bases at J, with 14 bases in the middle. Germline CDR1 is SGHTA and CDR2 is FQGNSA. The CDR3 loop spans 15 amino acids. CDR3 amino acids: CASSFQTGGDQPQHF. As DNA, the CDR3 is TGTGCCAGCAGCTTCCAGACTGGCGGGGATCAGCCCCAGCATTTT.

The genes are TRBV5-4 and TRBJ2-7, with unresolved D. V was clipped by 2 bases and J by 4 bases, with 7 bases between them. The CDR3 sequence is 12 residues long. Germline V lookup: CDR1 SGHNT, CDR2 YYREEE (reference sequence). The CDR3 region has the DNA TGTGCCAGCAGCTTTGGAGAATACGAGCAGTACGTC. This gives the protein CASSFGEYEQYV.

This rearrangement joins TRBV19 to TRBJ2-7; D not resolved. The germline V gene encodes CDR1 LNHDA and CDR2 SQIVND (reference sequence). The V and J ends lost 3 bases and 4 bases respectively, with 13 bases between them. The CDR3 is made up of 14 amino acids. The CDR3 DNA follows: TGTGCCAGTAGTATCGGGCAGAACCTTTACGAGCAGTACTTC. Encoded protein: CASSIGQNLYEQYF.

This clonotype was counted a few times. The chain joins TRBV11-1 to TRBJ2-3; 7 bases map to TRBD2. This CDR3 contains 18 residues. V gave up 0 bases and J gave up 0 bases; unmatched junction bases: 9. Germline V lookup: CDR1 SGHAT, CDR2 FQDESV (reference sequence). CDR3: CASSLALGGGSSTDTQYF. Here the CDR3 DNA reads TGTGCCAGCAGCTTAGCCCTCGGCGGGGGATCTAGCACAGATACGCAGTATTTT.

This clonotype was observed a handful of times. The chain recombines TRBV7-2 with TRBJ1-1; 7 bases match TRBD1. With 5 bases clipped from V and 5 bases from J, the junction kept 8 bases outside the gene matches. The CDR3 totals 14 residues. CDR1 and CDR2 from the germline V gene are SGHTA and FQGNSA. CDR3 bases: TGTGCCAGCAGCCTTTCGACAGGGCAAACTGAAGCTTTCTTT. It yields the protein CASSLSTGQTEAFF. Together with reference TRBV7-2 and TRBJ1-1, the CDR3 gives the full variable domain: GAGVSQSPSNKVTEKGKDVELRCDPISGHTALYWYRQSLGQGLEFLIYFQGNSAPDKSGLPSDRFSAERTGGSVSTLTIQRTQQEDSAVYLCASSLSTGQTEAFFGQGTRLTVV.

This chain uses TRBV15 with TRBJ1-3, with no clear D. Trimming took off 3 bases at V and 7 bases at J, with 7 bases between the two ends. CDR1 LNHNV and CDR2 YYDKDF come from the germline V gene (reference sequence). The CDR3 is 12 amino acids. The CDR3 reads CATSRRDNTIYF. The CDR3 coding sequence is TGTGCCACCAGCAGGAGAGACAACACCATATATTTT.

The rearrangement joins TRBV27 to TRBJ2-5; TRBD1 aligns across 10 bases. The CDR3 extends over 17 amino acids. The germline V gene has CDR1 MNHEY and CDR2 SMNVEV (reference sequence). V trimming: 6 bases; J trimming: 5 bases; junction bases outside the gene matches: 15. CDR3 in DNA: TGTGCCAGCAGCCAGGCCATGACAGGGGGCGTCTTTGAGACCCAGTACTTC. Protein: CASSQAMTGGVFETQYF.